The T cell receptor beta chain described here comes from a study of CD4+ T cells in melanoma. Study results and caveats: CD8+ T cell, macrophage and B cell function reportedly correlated with neoantigen-specific CD4+ T cells. Reportedly, melanoma neoantigen-specific CD4+ T cells showed varied differentiation states.

Sequenced by immunoSEQ multiplex PCR; TCRdb stores in-frame clones only, minus some. Altogether tens of thousands of clones are present, 60% to 80% being singletons, with the ten largest covering under 5.5%. Germline V gives CDR1 SGDLS, CDR2 YYNGEE. V shed 4 bases and J 8 bases; nucleotides not matched to a gene: 3. CDR3 length: 14 amino acids. Regarding this clone: Its antigen is as yet unknown.

V is TRBV9 and J is TRBJ2-1; TRBD2 aligns across 13 bases. Sequencing input: tumor tissue. The TCR was taken from a human donor with melanoma. The CDR3 DNA is TGTGCCAGCAGCATTACTAGCGGGAGGGATGAGCAGTTCTTC. It encodes CASSITSGRDEQFF.